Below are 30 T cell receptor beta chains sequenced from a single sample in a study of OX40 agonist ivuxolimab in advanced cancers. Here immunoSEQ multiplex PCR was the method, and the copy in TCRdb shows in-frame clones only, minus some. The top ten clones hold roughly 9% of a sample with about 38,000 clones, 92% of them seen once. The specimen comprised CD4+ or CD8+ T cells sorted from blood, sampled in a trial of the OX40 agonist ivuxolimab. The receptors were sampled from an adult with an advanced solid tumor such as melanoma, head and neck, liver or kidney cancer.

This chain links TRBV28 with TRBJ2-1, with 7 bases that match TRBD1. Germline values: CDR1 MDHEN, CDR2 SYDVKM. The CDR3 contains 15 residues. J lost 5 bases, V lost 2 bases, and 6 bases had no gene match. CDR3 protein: CASSLVRGLDNEQFF. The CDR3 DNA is TGTGCCAGCAGTTTAGTAAGGGGGCTGGACAATGAGCAGTTCTTC.

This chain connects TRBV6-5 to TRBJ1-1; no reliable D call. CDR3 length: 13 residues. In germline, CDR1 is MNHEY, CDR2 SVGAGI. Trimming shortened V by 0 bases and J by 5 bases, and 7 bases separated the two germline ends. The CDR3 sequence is CASSYSVVTEAFF. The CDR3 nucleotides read TGTGCCAGCAGTTACTCGGTTGTTACTGAAGCTTTCTTT.

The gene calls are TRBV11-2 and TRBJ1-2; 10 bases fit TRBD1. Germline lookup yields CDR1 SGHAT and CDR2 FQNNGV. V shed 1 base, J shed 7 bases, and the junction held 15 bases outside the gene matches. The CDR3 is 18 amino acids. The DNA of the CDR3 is TGTGCCAGCAGCTTAGCCCGGGACAGGGGTAACTTTGGTGGTGGCTACACCTTC. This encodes CASSLARDRGNFGGGYTF.

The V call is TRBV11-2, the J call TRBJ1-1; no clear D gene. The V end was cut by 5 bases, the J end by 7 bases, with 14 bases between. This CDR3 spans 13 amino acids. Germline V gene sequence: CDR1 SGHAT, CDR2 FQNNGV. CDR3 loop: CASSPTQRGEAFF. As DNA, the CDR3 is TGTGCCAGCAGCCCTACACAGCGCGGTGAAGCTTTCTTT.

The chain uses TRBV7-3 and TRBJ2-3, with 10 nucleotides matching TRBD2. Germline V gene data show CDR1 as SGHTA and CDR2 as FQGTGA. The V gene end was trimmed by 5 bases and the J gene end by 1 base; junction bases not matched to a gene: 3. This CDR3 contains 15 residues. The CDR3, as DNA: TGTGCCAGCAGCCGGACTAGCGGAGGCACAGATACGCAGTATTTT. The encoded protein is CASSRTSGGTDTQYF.

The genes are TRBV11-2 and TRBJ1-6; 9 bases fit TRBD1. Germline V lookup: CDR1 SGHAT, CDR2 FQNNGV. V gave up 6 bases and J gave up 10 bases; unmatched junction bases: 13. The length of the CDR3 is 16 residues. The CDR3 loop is CASRPQTGGLGSPLHF. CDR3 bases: TGTGCCAGCAGGCCCCAAACAGGGGGCTTAGGGTCACCCCTCCACTTT.

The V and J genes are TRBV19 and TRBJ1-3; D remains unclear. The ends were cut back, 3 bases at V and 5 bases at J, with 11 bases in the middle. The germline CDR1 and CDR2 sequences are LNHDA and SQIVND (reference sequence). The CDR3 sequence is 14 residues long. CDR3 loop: CASSIGSSRNTIYF. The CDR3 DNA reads TGTGCCAGTAGTATCGGTTCCTCGAGAAACACCATATATTTT. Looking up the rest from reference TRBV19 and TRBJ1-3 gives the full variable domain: DGGITQSPKYLFRKEGQNVTLSCEQNLNHDAMYWYRQDPGQGLRLIYYSQIVNDFQKGDIAEGYSVSREKKESFPLTVTSAQKNPTAFYLCASSIGSSRNTIYFGEGSWLTVV.

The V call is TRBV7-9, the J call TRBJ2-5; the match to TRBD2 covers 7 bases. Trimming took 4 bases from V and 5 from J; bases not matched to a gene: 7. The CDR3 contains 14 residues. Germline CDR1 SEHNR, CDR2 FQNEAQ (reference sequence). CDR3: CASSSSGLLETQYF. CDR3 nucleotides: TGTGCCAGCAGCTCTAGCGGCCTTCTGGAGACCCAGTACTTC. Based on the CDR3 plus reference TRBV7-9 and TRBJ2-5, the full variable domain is DTGVSQNPRHKITKRGQNVTFRCDPISEHNRLYWYRQTLGQGPEFLTYFQNEAQLEKSRLLSDRFSAERPKGSFSTLEIQRTEQGDSAMYLCASSSSGLLETQYFGPGTRLLVL.

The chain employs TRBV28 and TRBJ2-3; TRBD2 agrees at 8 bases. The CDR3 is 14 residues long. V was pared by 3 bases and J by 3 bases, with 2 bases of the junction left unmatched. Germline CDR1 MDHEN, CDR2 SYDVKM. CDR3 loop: CASSLASGTDTQYF. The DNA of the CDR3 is TGTGCCAGCAGTTTGGCTAGCGGGACAGATACGCAGTATTTT.

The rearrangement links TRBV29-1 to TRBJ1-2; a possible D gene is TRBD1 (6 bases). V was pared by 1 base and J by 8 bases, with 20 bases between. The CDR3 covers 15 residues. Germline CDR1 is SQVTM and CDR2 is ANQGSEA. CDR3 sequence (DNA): TGCAGCGTTGAAGTTGACACGGGACAAGGAGACGGCTACACCTTC. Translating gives CSVEVDTGQGDGYTF.

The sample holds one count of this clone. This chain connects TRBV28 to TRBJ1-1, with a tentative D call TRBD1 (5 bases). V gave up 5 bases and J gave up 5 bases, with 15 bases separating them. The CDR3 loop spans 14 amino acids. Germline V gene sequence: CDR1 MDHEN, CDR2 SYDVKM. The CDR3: CASSPGGEKTEAFF. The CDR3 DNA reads TGTGCCAGCAGTCCCGGGGGGGAGAAGACTGAAGCTTTCTTT.

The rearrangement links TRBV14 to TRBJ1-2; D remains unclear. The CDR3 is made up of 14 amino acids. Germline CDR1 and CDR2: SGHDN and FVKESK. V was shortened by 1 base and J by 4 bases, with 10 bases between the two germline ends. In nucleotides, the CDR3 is TGTGCCAGCAGCCAAGGGCCGGATGTCTATGGCTACACCTTC. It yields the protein CASSQGPDVYGYTF.

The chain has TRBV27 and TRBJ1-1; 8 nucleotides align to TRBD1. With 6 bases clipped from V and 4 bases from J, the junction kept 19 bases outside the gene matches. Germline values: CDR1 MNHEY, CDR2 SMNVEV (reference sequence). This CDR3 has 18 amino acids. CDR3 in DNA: TGTGCCAGCAGCCGCTACTCCCTCCTTCAGGGGGCGAGCACTGAAGCTTTCTTT. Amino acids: CASSRYSLLQGASTEAFF.

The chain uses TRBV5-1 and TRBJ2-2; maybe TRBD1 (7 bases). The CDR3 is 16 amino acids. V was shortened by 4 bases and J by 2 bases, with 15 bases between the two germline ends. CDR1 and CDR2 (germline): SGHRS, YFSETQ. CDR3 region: CASSTSGGPNTGELFF. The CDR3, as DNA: TGCGCCAGCAGCACATCAGGGGGGCCAAACACCGGGGAGCTGTTTTTT.

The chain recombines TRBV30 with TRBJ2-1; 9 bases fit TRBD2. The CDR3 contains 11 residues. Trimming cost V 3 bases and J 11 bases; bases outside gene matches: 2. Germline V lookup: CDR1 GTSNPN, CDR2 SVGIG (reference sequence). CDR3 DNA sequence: TGTGCCTGGAGAGCGGGAGGAAAGCAGTTCTTC. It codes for CAWRAGGKQFF.

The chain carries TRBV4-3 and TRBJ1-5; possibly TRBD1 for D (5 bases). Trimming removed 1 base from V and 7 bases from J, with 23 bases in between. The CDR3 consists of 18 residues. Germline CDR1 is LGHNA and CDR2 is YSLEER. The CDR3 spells CASSQVHVRGGAIQPQHF. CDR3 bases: TGCGCCAGCAGCCAAGTACACGTCCGAGGAGGGGCAATCCAGCCCCAGCATTTT.

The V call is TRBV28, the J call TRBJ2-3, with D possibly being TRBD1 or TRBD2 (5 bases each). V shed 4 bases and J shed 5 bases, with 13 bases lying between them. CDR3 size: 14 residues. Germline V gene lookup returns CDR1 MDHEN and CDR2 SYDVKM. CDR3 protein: CASSSGTEVDTQYF. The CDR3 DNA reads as TGTGCCAGCAGTTCCGGGACGGAAGTAGATACGCAGTATTTT.

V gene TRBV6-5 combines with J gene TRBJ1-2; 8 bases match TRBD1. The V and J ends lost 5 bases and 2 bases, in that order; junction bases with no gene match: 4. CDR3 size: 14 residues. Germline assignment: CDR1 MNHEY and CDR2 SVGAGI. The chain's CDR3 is CASSGRTGNYGYTF. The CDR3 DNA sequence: TGTGCCAGCAGTGGCCGGACAGGGAACTATGGCTACACCTTC.

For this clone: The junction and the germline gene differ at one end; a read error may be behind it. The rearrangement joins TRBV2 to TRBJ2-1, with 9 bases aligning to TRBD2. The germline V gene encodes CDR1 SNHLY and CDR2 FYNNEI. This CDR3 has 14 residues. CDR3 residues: CASRVDSGSNGQFF. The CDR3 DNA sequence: TGTGCCAGCAGGGTAGATAGCGGGAGTAATGGGCAGTTCTTC.

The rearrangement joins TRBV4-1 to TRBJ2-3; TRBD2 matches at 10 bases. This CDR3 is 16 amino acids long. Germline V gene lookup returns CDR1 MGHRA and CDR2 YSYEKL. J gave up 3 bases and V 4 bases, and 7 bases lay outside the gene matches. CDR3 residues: CASSRGTSVATDTQYF. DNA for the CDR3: TGCGCCAGCAGCCGAGGGACTAGCGTCGCTACAGATACGCAGTATTTT.

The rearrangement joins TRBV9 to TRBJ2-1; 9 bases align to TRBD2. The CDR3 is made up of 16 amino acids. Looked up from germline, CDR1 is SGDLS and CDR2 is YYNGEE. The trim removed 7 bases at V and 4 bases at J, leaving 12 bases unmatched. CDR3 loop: CASSPLGGRGYNEQFF. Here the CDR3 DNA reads TGTGCCAGCTCCCCCCTGGGCGGGAGGGGTTACAATGAGCAGTTCTTC.

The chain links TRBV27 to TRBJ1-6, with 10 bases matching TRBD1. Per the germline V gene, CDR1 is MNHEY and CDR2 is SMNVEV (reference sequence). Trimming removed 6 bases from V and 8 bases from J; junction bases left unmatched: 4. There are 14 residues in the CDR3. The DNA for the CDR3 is TGTGCCAGCAGGACAGGGGGCCATTATTCACCCCTCCACTTT. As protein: CASRTGGHYSPLHF.

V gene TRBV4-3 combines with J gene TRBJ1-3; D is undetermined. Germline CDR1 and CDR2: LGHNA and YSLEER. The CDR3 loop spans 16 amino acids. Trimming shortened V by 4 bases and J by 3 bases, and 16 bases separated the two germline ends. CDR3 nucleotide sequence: TGCGCCAGCAGCCCCTCAGTAACAGAGCTTGGAAACACCATATATTTT. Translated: CASSPSVTELGNTIYF.

CDR3 DNA: TGTGCCAGTAGTATTACCGGACTCTCCGGGGAGCAGTTCTTC. As protein: CASSITGLSGEQFF. V and J are TRBV19 and TRBJ2-1; the D gene is possibly TRBD2 (5 bases). Trimming stripped 3 bases from V and 10 bases from J, with 16 bases between. There are 14 residues in the CDR3. From germline, CDR1 is LNHDA and CDR2 SQIVND (reference sequence). The full variable domain, completed using reference TRBV19 and TRBJ2-1, is DGGITQSPKYLFRKEGQNVTLSCEQNLNHDAMYWYRQDPGQGLRLIYYSQIVNDFQKGDIAEGYSVSREKKESFPLTVTSAQKNPTAFYLCASSITGLSGEQFFGPGTRLTVL.

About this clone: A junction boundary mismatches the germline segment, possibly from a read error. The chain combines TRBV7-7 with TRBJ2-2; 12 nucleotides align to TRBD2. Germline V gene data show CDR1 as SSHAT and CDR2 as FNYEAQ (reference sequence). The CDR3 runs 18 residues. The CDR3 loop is CASSPRTSGALNTGELFF. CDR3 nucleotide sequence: TGTGCTAGCAGCCCCCGGACTAGCGGGGCACTTAACACCGGGGAGCTGTTTTTT. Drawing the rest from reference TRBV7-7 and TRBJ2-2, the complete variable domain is GAGVSQSPRYKVTKRGQDVTLRCDPISSHATLYWYQQALGQGPEFLTYFNYEAQPDKSGLPSDRFSAERPEGSISTLTIQRTEQRDSAMYRCASSPRTSGALNTGELFFGEGSRLTVL.

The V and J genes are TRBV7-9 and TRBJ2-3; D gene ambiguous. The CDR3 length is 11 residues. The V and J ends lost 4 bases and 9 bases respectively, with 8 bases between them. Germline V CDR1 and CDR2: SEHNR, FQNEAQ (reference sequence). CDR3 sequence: CASSSPGTQYF. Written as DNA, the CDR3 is TGTGCCAGCAGCTCCCCTGGGACGCAGTATTTT.

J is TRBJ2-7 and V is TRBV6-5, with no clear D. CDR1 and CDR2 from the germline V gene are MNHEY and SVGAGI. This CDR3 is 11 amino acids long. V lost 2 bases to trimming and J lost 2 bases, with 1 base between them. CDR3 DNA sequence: TGTGCCAGCAGTTACGCCTACGAGCAGTACGTC. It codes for CASSYAYEQYV.

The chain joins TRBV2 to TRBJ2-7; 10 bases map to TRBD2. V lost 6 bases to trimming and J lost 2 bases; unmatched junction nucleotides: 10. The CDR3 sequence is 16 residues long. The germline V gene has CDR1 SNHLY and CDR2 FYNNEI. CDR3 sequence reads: CASSYSLAGGTYEQYF. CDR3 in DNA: TGTGCCAGCAGCTACTCCTTAGCGGGAGGAACCTACGAGCAGTACTTC.

The DNA for the CDR3 is TGTGCCATCAGTGAGTCGCGGGACAGTAATCAGCCCCAGCATTTT. The encoded protein is CAISESRDSNQPQHF. J is TRBJ1-5 and V is TRBV10-3; 7 nucleotides match TRBD1. J lost 4 bases, V lost 0 bases, and 3 bases had no gene match. The germline V gene encodes CDR1 ENHRY and CDR2 SYGVKD. This CDR3 has 15 residues.

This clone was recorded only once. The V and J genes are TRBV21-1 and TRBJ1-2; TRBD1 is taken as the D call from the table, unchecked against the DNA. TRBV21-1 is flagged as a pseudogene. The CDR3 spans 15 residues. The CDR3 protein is CASSTRQEGRYGYTF. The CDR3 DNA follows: TGTGCCAGCAGCACCCGACAGGAAGGAAGGTATGGCTACACCTTC.